In this sample, the clone carrying this T cell receptor beta chain turned up many times. These data are taken from a study of blood T cells in healthy people across ages. Sample-barcoded 5' priming and a J-beta primer mix drove a second PCR of roughly 7 to 11 cycles. TCRdb reanalysed the 5' RACE reads using MiXCR and keeps one entry per CDR3 protein. The sample comprises 600,000 or so distinct CDR3 sequences, 25% to 35% of which are singletons, and about 15% rests with the top ten. Trimming at V came to 5 bases and at J to 6 bases, leaving 8 bases not matched to a gene. CDR1 and CDR2 from the germline V gene are SSHAT and FNYEAQ (reference sequence). The CDR3 contains 15 residues.

The clonotype was recovered from a woman aged 80 or over in good health. Sample: blood. The chain has TRBV7-7 and TRBJ2-3, with 10 nucleotides matching TRBD2. CDR3 in amino acids: CASSRSGGVADTQYF. The DNA of the CDR3 is TGTGCCAGCAGCCGAAGCGGGGGGGTCGCGGATACGCAGTATTTT.